Below are 31 T cell receptor beta chains sequenced from a single sample in a study of control samples from healthy donors and cancer patients. The repertoire was sequenced with immunoSEQ multiplex PCR; TCRdb's copy has only in-frame clones and lacks some. Of about 110,000 clones listed, 85% to 90% are singletons. The sequenced sample was blood. The receptors come from a woman aged 45-59 years in good health.

The CDR3 loop is CSVWVREDTQYF. Written as DNA, the CDR3 is TGCAGCGTTTGGGTCCGGGAGGATACGCAGTATTTT. The chain joins TRBV29-1 to TRBJ2-3, with D possibly TRBD2 on 6 matching bases. V shed 5 bases and J shed 6 bases, with 12 bases lying between them. Germline lookup yields CDR1 SQVTM and CDR2 ANQGSEA. The CDR3 is made up of 12 amino acids.

This sequence joins TRBV7-8 and TRBJ2-1, with 7 bases lining up with TRBD1. This CDR3 spans 16 amino acids. The junction had 13 bases not matched to a gene; V was cut back by 6 bases and J by 5 bases. Germline-derived CDR1 and CDR2 are SGHVS and FQNEAQ. The CDR3 DNA follows: TGTGCCAGCAGTTACATTGACAGGGTGGCGGACAATGAGCAGTTCTTC. This sequence encodes CASSYIDRVADNEQFF.

The CDR3 DNA is TGTGCCAGCTGGAGACAGCCAGGTTATGGCTACACCTTC. Its translation: CASWRQPGYGYTF. The gene calls are TRBV12-3 or TRBV12-4 and TRBJ1-2, with D possibly being TRBD1 (5 bases). V shed 8 bases and J shed 5 bases, with 15 bases lying between them. This CDR3 has 13 amino acids.

The chain uses TRBV5-4 and TRBJ1-1; D is ambiguous. CDR1 and CDR2 from the germline V gene are SGHNT and YYREEE (reference sequence). This CDR3 has 15 residues. The ends were cut back, 4 bases at V and 8 bases at J, with 21 bases in the middle. For the CDR3, the DNA is TGTGCCAGCAGCCCCTCCTCCGGGCCTCCCGTCGAAGCTTTCTTT. Translation gives CASSPSSGPPVEAFF. The full variable domain, its missing parts supplied by reference TRBV5-4 and TRBJ1-1, is ETGVTQSPTHLIKTRGQQVTLRCSSQSGHNTVSWYQQALGQGPQFIFQYYREEENGRGNFPPRFSGLQFPNYSSELNVNALELDDSALYLCASSPSSGPPVEAFFGQGTRLTVV.

This chain uses TRBV6-6 with TRBJ1-1; TRBD1 is a possible D gene (5 bases). The CDR3 covers 13 residues. Germline assignment: CDR1 MNHNY and CDR2 SVGAGI (reference sequence). V lost 6 bases and J 0 bases, leaving 8 bases between the germline ends. The CDR3 loop reads CASRDKMNTEAFF. The CDR3 DNA reads as TGTGCCAGCAGGGACAAAATGAACACTGAAGCTTTCTTT.

The chain joins TRBV29-1 to TRBJ1-1; maybe TRBD1 (6 bases). V lost 2 bases and J lost 5, with 21 bases in between. The CDR3 has 16 residues. Germline V gives CDR1 SQVTM, CDR2 ANQGSEA. The CDR3 coding sequence is TGCAGCGTTGAAATGTGGGGGCCGGTTCAGAGTACTGAAGCTTTCTTT. Residues: CSVEMWGPVQSTEAFF.

The chain combines TRBV9 with TRBJ2-3, with D tentatively TRBD2 (5 bases). Trimming removed 7 bases at V and 6 bases at J, with 15 bases between. In germline, CDR1 is SGDLS, CDR2 YYNGEE. This CDR3 contains 13 residues. CDR3 in DNA: TGTGCCAGCCGCCGGGGAGACGCGGATACGCAGTATTTT. Translated: CASRRGDADTQYF.

This chain uses TRBV9 with TRBJ1-4; D gene ambiguous. This CDR3 region has 15 residues. Germline loops: CDR1 SGDLS, CDR2 YYNGEE. Trimming took off 5 bases at V and 6 bases at J, with 17 bases between the two ends. CDR3 sequence: CASSSIPGLDEKLFF. As DNA, the CDR3 is TGTGCCAGCAGTTCTATCCCTGGGTTGGATGAAAAACTGTTTTTT.

The chain carries TRBV15 and TRBJ1-1; TRBD1 aligns across 8 bases. CDR3 size: 14 residues. Per germline, CDR1 LNHNV and CDR2 YYDKDF (reference sequence). Trimming cost V 8 bases and J 5 bases; bases outside gene matches: 10. The CDR3 bases are TGTGCCACCGGAGACAGGGGATTTTCGACTGAAGCTTTCTTT. It codes for CATGDRGFSTEAFF.

The gene calls are TRBV19 and TRBJ2-3; TRBD2 agrees at 13 bases. Trimming took 4 bases from V and 6 from J; bases not matched to a gene: 7. CDR1 is LNHDA and CDR2 is SQIVND in the germline V gene (reference sequence). CDR3 length: 16 residues. This CDR3 reads CASSTPGLAGLDTQYF. In DNA, the CDR3 is TGTGCCAGTAGTACTCCGGGACTAGCGGGATTGGATACGCAGTATTTT. Supplemented by reference TRBV19 and TRBJ2-3, the full variable domain reads DGGITQSPKYLFRKEGQNVTLSCEQNLNHDAMYWYRQDPGQGLRLIYYSQIVNDFQKGDIAEGYSVSREKKESFPLTVTSAQKNPTAFYLCASSTPGLAGLDTQYFGPGTRLTVL.

This clone was detected only once. This chain links TRBV9 with TRBJ1-1; D unresolved. V lost 2 bases, J lost 0 bases, and 11 bases lay in between. Germline V lookup: CDR1 SGDLS, CDR2 YYNGEE. The CDR3 totals 15 residues. The CDR3 region is CASSVYDILNTEAFF. CDR3 DNA: TGTGCCAGCAGCGTTTACGACATCCTGAACACTGAAGCTTTCTTT.

This rearrangement joins TRBV5-8 to TRBJ1-1; no clear D gene. V was shortened by 4 bases and J by 0 bases, with 16 bases between the two germline ends. The CDR3 length is 16 residues. The germline gives CDR1 SGHTS, CDR2 YDEGEE. CDR3 coding DNA: TGTGCCAGCAGCCCCGAACTTGGCAGGTTGAACACTGAAGCTTTCTTT. Its translation is CASSPELGRLNTEAFF.

The V gene is TRBV11-2, the J gene TRBJ2-1, with 9 bases that match TRBD2. Trimming took 6 bases from V and 3 from J; bases not matched to a gene: 6. Germline CDR1 is SGHAT and CDR2 is FQNNGV. CDR3 size: 15 residues. The CDR3 reads CASRLTSGYYNEQFF. The DNA for the CDR3 is TGTGCCAGCAGGCTGACTAGCGGATACTACAATGAGCAGTTCTTC.

This chain joins TRBV6-5 and TRBJ1-2; D not certain. Germline values: CDR1 MNHEY, CDR2 SVGAGI. CDR3 length equals 14 residues. Trimming shortened V by 0 bases and J by 2 bases, and 7 bases separated the two germline ends. In DNA form, the CDR3 reads TGTGCCAGCAGTTACTCGTTCGGGAACTATGGCTACACCTTC. It encodes CASSYSFGNYGYTF.

V gene TRBV5-5 combines with J gene TRBJ2-3; D is perhaps TRBD2 (5 bases). Germline V gene sequence: CDR1 SGHKS, CDR2 YYEKEE (reference sequence). V dropped 2 bases and J dropped 0 bases, with 13 bases sitting between them. The length of the CDR3 is 16 residues. Here the CDR3 reads CASSLGSSTSTDTQYF. The CDR3 nucleotides are TGTGCCAGCAGCTTAGGATCTAGCACTAGCACAGATACGCAGTATTTT.

The chain's CDR3 is CASSISGTYEQYF. The DNA of the CDR3 is TGTGCCAGTAGTATTTCAGGGACCTACGAGCAGTACTTC. The chain links TRBV19 to TRBJ2-7; TRBD1 might be the D (5 bases). The V gene's germline CDR1 is LNHDA and CDR2 SQIVND (reference sequence). This CDR3 contains 13 residues. V was shortened by 3 bases and J by 2 bases, with 8 bases between the two germline ends.

The genes are TRBV7-3 and TRBJ1-1; D gene uncertain. V was trimmed by 4 bases and J by 0 bases, leaving 15 bases between them. Germline loops: CDR1 SGHTA, CDR2 FQGTGA. The CDR3 is 16 amino acids. The CDR3 DNA reads as TGTGCCAGCAGCTCTCCGGGCCGCAGGATGAACACTGAAGCTTTCTTT. Its translation is CASSSPGRRMNTEAFF.

The chain recombines TRBV5-1 with TRBJ1-1, with D perhaps matching TRBD1 (6 bases). The CDR3 is made up of 16 amino acids. Trimming took off 1 base at V and 2 bases at J, with 15 bases between the two ends. From germline, CDR1 is SGHRS and CDR2 YFSETQ. CDR3 sequence: CASSLTTSTGNTEAFF. The CDR3 region has the DNA TGCGCCAGCAGCTTGACTACGTCGACAGGTAACACTGAAGCTTTCTTT.

This clone was counted between two and nine times. The chain employs TRBV4-3 and TRBJ2-7, with D perhaps given as TRBD1 or TRBD2 (5 bases each). The CDR3 runs to 15 residues. Trimming took off 0 bases at V and 4 bases at J, with 13 bases between the two ends. Germline loops: CDR1 LGHNA, CDR2 YSLEER. CDR3 sequence reads: CASSQERGPLYEQYV. DNA for the CDR3: TGCGCCAGCAGCCAAGAACGGGGACCCTTGTACGAGCAGTACGTC.

This clone was counted a single time. The chain is built from TRBV29-1 and TRBJ2-5; 9 positions agree with TRBD1. Germline CDR1 SQVTM, CDR2 ANQGSEA. Trimming cost V 5 bases and J 9 bases; bases outside gene matches: 7. CDR3 length: 12 residues. CDR3 bases: TGCAGCGTTCCGGGACAGGGAATCTCCCAGTACTTC. Translation: CSVPGQGISQYF.

The chain joins TRBV7-9 to TRBJ2-2, with 8 bases aligning to TRBD1. The CDR3 runs to 15 residues. Germline V gives CDR1 SEHNR, CDR2 FQNEAQ (reference sequence). With V trimmed by 4 bases and J by 1 base, 2 bases remained unmatched. DNA of the CDR3: TGTGCCAGCAGCTCCGGACAGGGGAACACCGGGGAGCTGTTTTTT. Protein product: CASSSGQGNTGELFF. Full variable domain (rest looked up from reference TRBV7-9 and TRBJ2-2): DTGVSQNPRHKITKRGQNVTFRCDPISEHNRLYWYRQTLGQGPEFLTYFQNEAQLEKSRLLSDRFSAERPKGSFSTLEIQRTEQGDSAMYLCASSSGQGNTGELFFGEGSRLTVL.

The chain couples TRBV19 to TRBJ2-3; 12 nucleotides agree with TRBD2. V shed 3 bases and J 9 bases; nucleotides not matched to a gene: 7. The CDR3 sequence is 15 residues long. Germline V gene data show CDR1 as LNHDA and CDR2 as SQIVND (reference sequence). CDR3 protein: CASSIFWTSGDTQYF. In nucleotides, the CDR3 is TGTGCCAGTAGTATCTTCTGGACTAGCGGGGACACGCAGTATTTT.

This chain links TRBV5-4 with TRBJ2-3; possibly TRBD1 for D (6 bases). V lost 2 bases and J lost 8, with 15 bases in between. The CDR3 covers 14 residues. The germline V gene encodes CDR1 SGHNT and CDR2 YYREEE (reference sequence). CDR3 protein: CASSFTTGTGTQYF. The CDR3 nucleotides are TGTGCCAGCAGCTTTACGACAGGTACGGGTACGCAGTATTTT.

The gene calls are TRBV12-5 and TRBJ2-5; the D gene is possibly TRBD2 (5 bases). The CDR3 is 16 amino acids. The germline gives CDR1 LGHNT, CDR2 FRNRAP. V dropped 0 bases and J dropped 0 bases, with 11 bases sitting between them. The CDR3 region has the DNA TGTGCTAGTGGTTTGGTAAAGACGGGGTACCAAGAGACCCAGTACTTC. Translating it yields CASGLVKTGYQETQYF. The full variable domain, with the rest looked up from reference TRBV12-5 and TRBJ2-5, is DARVTQTPRHKVTEMGQEVTMRCQPILGHNTVFWYRQTMMQGLELLAYFRNRAPLDDSGMPKDRFSAEMPDATLATLKIQPSEPRDSAVYFCASGLVKTGYQETQYFGPGTRLLVL.

The chain is built from TRBV4-1 and TRBJ2-3; 7 bases are shared with TRBD2. The CDR3 sequence is 16 residues long. CDR1 and CDR2 (germline): MGHRA, YSYEKL. The J segment lost 3 bases and the V segment lost 0 bases, leaving 6 bases of the junction unmatched. The CDR3 DNA reads as TGCGCCAGCAGCCAAGATTTGTCACTAGCGACAGATACGCAGTATTTT. It yields the protein CASSQDLSLATDTQYF.

The chain joins TRBV3-1 (or the pseudogene TRBV3-2) to TRBJ2-5; D possibly corresponds to TRBD1 (6 bases). V dropped 2 bases and J dropped 7 bases, with 20 bases sitting between them. Germline CDR1 and CDR2: LGHDT and YNNKEL (reference sequence). The CDR3 consists of 16 residues. The CDR3 loop is CASSQMQGTRHGTQYF. Here the CDR3 DNA reads TGTGCCAGCAGCCAAATGCAGGGGACCCGACATGGGACCCAGTACTTC.

This rearrangement joins TRBV4-1 to TRBJ1-5; D may be TRBD1 (6 bases). CDR3 size: 14 residues. The V gene lost 4 bases and the J gene lost 5 bases, with 12 bases spanning the gap. Germline V gives CDR1 MGHRA, CDR2 YSYEKL. The DNA of the CDR3 is TGCGCCAGCAGCCGCACAGGGTCTGATCAGCCCCAGCATTTT. This sequence encodes CASSRTGSDQPQHF.

The DNA for the CDR3 is TGTGCCAGCAGTGATTATACAGGGAAGGGATATGGCTACACCTTC. It yields the protein CASSDYTGKGYGYTF. The J gene is TRBJ1-2, the V gene TRBV25-1; possibly TRBD1 for D (6 bases). CDR1 and CDR2 (germline): MGHDK, SYGVNS. With 3 bases removed from V and 5 bases from J, the gap between germline ends came to 16 bases. The length of the CDR3 is 15 residues.

This clone was recorded only once. The chain has TRBV5-4 and TRBJ2-2; 9 bases are a match to TRBD2. The trim removed 1 base at V and 1 base at J, leaving 2 bases unmatched. The germline V gene has CDR1 SGHNT and CDR2 YYREEE (reference sequence). The CDR3 covers 16 residues. CDR3 amino acids: CASSLRAGGNTGELFF. CDR3 DNA sequence: TGTGCCAGCAGCTTGAGAGCGGGGGGGAACACCGGGGAGCTGTTTTTT.

This clone has at least ten counts. The chain joins TRBV10-1 to TRBJ2-5, with TRBD2 matching over 7 bases. This CDR3 is 16 amino acids long. With 0 bases clipped from V and 6 bases from J, the junction kept 10 bases outside the gene matches. Per the germline V gene, CDR1 is WNHNN and CDR2 is SYGVQD (reference sequence). CDR3 coding DNA: TGCGCCAGCAGTGAGTCGATCCAGGGAGGGCGGCAGACCCAGTACTTC. Protein product: CASSESIQGGRQTQYF.

The chain recombines TRBV24-1 with TRBJ1-1; D is undetermined. Per germline, CDR1 KGHDR and CDR2 SFDVKD. This CDR3 region has 12 residues. V was trimmed by 4 bases and J by 8 bases, leaving 10 bases between them. CDR3 sequence reads: CATSDTAAEAFF. The DNA of the CDR3 is TGTGCCACCAGTGACACGGCAGCGGAAGCTTTCTTT.